The clone carrying this T cell receptor (beta chain) was recorded once. Its antigen is not identified. CDR3 length: 14 residues. Germline values: CDR1 KGHSH, CDR2 LQKENI. V gave up 4 bases and J gave up 5 bases, with 12 bases separating them. The source of the sample is a study of cytomegalovirus exposure and HLA in healthy donors. Study-level results: Roughly uniform depth of sequencing across donors was assumed in presence/absence analyses. Overall, around 150 TCR beta chains were annotated as cytomegalovirus-associated.

Primers for the PCR totalled 60 Vbeta and 13 Jbeta. Assay used: immunoSEQ multiplex PCR; TCRdb lists only in-frame clones, some missing. Of under 200,000 clones in the sample, more than 65% were seen once. The receptor was derived from a woman in her forties in good health and CMV-seropositive. The sample taken for sequencing was PBMCs. V gene TRBV18 combines with J gene TRBJ1-5; D possibly corresponds to TRBD1 (6 bases). For the CDR3, the DNA is TGTGCCAGCTCACTAACAGAGGGGGATCAGCCCCAGCATTTT. It encodes CASSLTEGDQPQHF.